This T cell receptor (beta chain) was documented in a study of CD8 T cells in Susac syndrome. In contrast to the negatively isolated CD8+ and CD4+ T cells, TEMRA cells were FACS-enriched. Random hexamers served to reverse transcribe about 0.5 to 1 ug RNA. MiXCR, run by TCRdb on the immunoSEQ multiplex PCR reads, gives a single entry per CDR3 protein. The sample yields fewer than 150,000 distinct CDR3 sequences, 94% seen once. The sequenced material came from CD8+ T cells from PBMCs. This receptor was taken from a human donor in good health.

The CDR3, as DNA: TGTGCCAGCAGCCCCTCCGGGACTAGCGGGGAAAGCACAGATACGCAGTATTTT. As protein: CASSPSGTSGESTDTQYF. The chain combines TRBV7-9 with TRBJ2-3; TRBD2 aligns across 13 bases. The germline gives CDR1 SEHNR, CDR2 FQNEAQ (reference sequence). The CDR3 runs 18 residues. The V and J ends lost 5 bases and 0 bases, in that order; junction bases with no gene match: 8.